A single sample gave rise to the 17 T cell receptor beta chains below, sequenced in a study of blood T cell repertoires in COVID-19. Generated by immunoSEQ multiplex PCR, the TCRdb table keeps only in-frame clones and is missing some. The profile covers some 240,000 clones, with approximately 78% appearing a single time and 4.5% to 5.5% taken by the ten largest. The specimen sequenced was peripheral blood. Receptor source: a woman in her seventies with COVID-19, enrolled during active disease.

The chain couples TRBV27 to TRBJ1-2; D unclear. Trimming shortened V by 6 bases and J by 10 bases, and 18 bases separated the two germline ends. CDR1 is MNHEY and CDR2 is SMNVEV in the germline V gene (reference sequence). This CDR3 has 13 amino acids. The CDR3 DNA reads TGTGCCAGCAGCCCCGAGGGCAGGTCAGTCTACACCTTC. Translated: CASSPEGRSVYTF.

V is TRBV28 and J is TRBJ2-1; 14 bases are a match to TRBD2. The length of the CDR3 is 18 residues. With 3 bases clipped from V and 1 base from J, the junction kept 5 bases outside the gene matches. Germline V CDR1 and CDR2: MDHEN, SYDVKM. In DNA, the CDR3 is TGTGCCAGCAGTTTTCGCGGGACTAGCGGGAGTTCCTACAATGAGCAGTTCTTC. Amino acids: CASSFRGTSGSSYNEQFF.

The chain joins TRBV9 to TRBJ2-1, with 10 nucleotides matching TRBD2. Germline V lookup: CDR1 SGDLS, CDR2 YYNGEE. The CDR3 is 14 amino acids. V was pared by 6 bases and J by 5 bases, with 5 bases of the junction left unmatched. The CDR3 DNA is TGTGCCAGCACTCGGACTAGCGGCAACAATGAGCAGTTCTTC. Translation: CASTRTSGNNEQFF.

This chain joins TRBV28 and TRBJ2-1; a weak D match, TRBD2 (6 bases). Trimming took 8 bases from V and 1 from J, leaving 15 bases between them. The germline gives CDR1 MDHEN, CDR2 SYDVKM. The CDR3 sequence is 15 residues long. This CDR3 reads CASGLLGRSYNEQFF. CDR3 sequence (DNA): TGTGCCAGCGGGCTCCTTGGGAGGTCCTACAATGAGCAGTTCTTC.

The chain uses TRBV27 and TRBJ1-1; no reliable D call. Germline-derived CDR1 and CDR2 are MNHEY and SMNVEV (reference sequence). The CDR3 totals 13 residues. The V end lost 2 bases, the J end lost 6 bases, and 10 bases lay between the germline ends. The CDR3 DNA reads TGTGCCAGCAGTTTACGGGGTACGGCTGAAGCTTTCTTT. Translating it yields CASSLRGTAEAFF.

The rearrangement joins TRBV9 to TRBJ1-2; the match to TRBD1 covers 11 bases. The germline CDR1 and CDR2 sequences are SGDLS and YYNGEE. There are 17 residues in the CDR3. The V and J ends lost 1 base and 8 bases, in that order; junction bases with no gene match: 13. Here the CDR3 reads CASSVTSGQGVSSGYTF. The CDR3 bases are TGTGCCAGCAGCGTAACATCGGGACAGGGGGTTTCCTCCGGCTACACCTTC.

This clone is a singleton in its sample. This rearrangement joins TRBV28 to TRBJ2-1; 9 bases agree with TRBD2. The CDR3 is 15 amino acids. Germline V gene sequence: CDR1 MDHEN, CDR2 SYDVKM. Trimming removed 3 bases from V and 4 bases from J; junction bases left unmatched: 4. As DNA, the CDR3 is TGTGCCAGCAGTTTCCTGGCGGGAGGGTACAATGAGCAGTTCTTC. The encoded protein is CASSFLAGGYNEQFF.

In DNA, the CDR3 is TGTGCCAGCAATGCCGGGACTAGCGGAAACAATGAGCAGTTCTTC. Encoded protein: CASNAGTSGNNEQFF. This chain joins TRBV6-4 and TRBJ2-1; 11 bases are shared with TRBD2. The ends lost 7 bases at V and 5 bases at J; junction bases unmatched: 7. This CDR3 has 15 residues. Germline values: CDR1 MRHNA, CDR2 SNTAGT.

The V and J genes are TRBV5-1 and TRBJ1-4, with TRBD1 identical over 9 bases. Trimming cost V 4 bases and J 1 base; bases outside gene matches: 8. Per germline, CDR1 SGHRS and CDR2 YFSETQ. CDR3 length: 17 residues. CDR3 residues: CASSPDRGERTNEKLFF. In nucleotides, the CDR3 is TGCGCCAGCAGCCCTGACAGGGGGGAGCGAACTAATGAAAAACTGTTTTTT. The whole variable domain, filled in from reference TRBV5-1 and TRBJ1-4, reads KAGVTQTPRYLIKTRGQQVTLSCSPISGHRSVSWYQQTPGQGLQFLFEYFSETQRNKGNFPGRFSGRQFSNSRSEMNVSTLELGDSALYLCASSPDRGERTNEKLFFGSGTQLSVL.

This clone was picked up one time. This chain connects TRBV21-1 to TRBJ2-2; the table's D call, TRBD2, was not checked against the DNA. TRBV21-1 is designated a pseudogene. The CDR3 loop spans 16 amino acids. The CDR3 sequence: CASSTSGTSGITPLFF. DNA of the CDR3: TGTGCCAGCAGCACCTCCGGGACTAGCGGGATAACGCCTCTGTTTTTT.

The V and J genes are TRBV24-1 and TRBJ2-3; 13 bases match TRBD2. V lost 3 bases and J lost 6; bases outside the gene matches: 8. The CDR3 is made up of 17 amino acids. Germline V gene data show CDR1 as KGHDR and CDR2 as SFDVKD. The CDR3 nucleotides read TGTGCCACCAGTGATCCCGGACTAGCGGGAGTATTTGATACGCAGTATTTT. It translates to CATSDPGLAGVFDTQYF.

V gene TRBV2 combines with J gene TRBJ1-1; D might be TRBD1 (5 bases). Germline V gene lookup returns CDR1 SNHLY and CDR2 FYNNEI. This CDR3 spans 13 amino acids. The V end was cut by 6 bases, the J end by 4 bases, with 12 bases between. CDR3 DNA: TGTGCCAGCAGGATCAGGGATGGCACTGAAGCTTTCTTT. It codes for CASRIRDGTEAFF.

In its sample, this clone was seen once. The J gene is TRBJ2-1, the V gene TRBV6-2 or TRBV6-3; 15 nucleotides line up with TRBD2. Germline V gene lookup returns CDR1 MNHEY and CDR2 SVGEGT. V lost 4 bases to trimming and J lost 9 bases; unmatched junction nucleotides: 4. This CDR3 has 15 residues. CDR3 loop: CASSSWTSGGGEQFF. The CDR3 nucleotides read TGTGCCAGCAGTTCCTGGACTAGCGGGGGGGGTGAGCAGTTCTTC.

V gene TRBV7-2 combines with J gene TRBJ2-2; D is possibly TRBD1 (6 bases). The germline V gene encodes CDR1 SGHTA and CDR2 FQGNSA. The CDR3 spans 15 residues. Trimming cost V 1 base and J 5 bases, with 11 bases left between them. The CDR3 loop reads CASSLGQVRTGELFF. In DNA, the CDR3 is TGTGCCAGCAGCTTAGGACAGGTCCGAACCGGGGAGCTGTTTTTT.

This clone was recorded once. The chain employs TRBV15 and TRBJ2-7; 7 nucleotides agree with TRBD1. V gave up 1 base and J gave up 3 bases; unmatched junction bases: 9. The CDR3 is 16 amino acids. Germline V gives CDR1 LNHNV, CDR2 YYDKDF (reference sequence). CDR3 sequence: CATSRGGGGRVYEQYF. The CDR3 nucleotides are TGTGCCACCAGCAGAGGAGGGGGCGGAAGGGTCTACGAGCAGTACTTC.

CDR3 amino acids: CASRQGSNEQFF. The CDR3 DNA reads as TGCGCCAGCAGACAGGGGAGCAATGAGCAGTTCTTC. The chain joins TRBV5-1 to TRBJ2-1; TRBD1 agrees at 7 bases. The CDR3 loop spans 12 amino acids. V lost 5 bases, J lost 6 bases, and 2 bases stayed unmatched. The germline CDR1 and CDR2 sequences are SGHRS and YFSETQ.

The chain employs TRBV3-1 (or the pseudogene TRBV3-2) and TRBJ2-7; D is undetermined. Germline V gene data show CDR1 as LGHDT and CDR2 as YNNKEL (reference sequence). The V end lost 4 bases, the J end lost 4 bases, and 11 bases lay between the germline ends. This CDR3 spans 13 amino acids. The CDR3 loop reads CASSPRSLYEQYF. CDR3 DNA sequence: TGTGCCAGCAGCCCCCGGAGCCTATACGAGCAGTACTTC.